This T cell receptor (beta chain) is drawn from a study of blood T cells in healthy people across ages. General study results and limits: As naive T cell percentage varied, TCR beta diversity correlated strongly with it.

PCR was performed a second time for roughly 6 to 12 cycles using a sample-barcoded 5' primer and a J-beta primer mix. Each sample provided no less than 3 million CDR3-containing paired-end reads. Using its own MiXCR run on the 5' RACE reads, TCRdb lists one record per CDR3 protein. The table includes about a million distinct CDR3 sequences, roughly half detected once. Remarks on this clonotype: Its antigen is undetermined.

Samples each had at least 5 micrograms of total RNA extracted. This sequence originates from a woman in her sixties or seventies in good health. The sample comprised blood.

DNA of the CDR3: TGTGCCAGCAGCTTAGCGGCTAGTGGCGCAGATACGCAGTATTTT. Its translation: CASSLAASGADTQYF. The rearrangement uses TRBV7-8 and TRBJ2-3; D unresolved. The germline V and J ends were trimmed by 0 bases and 4 bases, with 11 bases remaining between them. The CDR3 extends over 15 amino acids. In germline, CDR1 is SGHVS, CDR2 FQNEAQ.